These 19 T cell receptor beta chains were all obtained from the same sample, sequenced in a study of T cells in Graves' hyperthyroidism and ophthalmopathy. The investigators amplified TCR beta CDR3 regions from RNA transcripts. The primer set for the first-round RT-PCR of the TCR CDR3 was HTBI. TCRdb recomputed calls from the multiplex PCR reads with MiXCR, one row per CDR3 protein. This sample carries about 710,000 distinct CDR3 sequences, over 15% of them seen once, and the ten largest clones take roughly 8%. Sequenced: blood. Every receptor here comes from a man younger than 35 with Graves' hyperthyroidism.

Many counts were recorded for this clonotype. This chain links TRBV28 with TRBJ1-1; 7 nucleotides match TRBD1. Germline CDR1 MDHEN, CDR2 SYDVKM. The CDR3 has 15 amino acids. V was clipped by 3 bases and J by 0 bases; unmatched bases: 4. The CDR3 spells CASSFGQAVNTEAFF. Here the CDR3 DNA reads TGTGCCAGCAGTTTTGGACAGGCGGTGAACACTGAAGCTTTCTTT.

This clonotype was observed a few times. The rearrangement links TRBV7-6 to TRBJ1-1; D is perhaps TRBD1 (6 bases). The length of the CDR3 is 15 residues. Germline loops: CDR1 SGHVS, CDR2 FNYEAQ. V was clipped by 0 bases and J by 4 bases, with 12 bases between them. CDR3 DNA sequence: TGTGCCAGCAGCTTAGCGGGGGGCCCGAGCACTGAAGCTTTCTTT. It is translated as CASSLAGGPSTEAFF.

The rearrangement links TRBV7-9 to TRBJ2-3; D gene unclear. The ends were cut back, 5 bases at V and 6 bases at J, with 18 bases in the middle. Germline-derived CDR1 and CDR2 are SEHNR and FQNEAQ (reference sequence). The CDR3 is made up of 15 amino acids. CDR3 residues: CASSGGGPPRDTQYF. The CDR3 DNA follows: TGTGCCAGCAGCGGCGGTGGACCCCCCCGGGATACGCAGTATTTT.

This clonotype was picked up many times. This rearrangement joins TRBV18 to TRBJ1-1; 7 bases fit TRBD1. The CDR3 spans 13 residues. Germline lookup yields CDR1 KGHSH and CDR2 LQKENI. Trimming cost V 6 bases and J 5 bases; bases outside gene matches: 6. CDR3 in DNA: TGTGCCAGCTCCCGACAGGGTCGGACTGAAGCTTTCTTT. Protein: CASSRQGRTEAFF.

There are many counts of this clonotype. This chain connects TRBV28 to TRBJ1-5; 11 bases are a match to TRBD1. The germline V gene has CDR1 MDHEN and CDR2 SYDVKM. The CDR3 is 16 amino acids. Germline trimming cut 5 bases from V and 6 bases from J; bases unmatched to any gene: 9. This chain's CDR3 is CASSPGQGAFSQPQHF. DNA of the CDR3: TGTGCCAGCAGTCCAGGACAGGGGGCTTTCAGTCAGCCCCAGCATTTT.

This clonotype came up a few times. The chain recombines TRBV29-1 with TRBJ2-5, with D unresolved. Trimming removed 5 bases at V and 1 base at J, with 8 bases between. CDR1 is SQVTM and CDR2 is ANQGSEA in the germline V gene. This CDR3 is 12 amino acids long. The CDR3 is CSVPGSQETQYF. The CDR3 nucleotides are TGCAGCGTTCCGGGTTCCCAAGAGACCCAGTACTTC.

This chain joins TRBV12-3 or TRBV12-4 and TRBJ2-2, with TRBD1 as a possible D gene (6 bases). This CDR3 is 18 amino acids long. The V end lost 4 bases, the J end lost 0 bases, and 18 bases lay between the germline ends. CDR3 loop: CASSSRLTGTTNTGELFF. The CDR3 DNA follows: TGTGCCAGCAGTTCCCGCTTAACCGGGACAACGAACACCGGGGAGCTGTTTTTT.

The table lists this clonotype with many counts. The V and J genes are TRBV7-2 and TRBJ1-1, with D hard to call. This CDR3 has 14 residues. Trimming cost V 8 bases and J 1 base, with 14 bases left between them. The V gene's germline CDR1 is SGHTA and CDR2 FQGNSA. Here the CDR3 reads CASGPRERNTEAFF. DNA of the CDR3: TGTGCCAGCGGGCCTCGGGAGAGGAACACTGAAGCTTTCTTT. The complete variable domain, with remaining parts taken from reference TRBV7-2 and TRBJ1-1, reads GAGVSQSPSNKVTEKGKDVELRCDPISGHTALYWYRQSLGQGLEFLIYFQGNSAPDKSGLPSDRFSAERTGGSVSTLTIQRTQQEDSAVYLCASGPRERNTEAFFGQGTRLTVV.

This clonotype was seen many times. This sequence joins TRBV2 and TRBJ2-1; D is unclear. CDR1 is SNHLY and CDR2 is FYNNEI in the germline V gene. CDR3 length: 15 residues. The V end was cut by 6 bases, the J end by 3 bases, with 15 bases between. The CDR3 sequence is CASSASDPLYNEQFF. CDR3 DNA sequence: TGTGCCAGCAGCGCATCTGACCCCCTCTACAATGAGCAGTTCTTC.

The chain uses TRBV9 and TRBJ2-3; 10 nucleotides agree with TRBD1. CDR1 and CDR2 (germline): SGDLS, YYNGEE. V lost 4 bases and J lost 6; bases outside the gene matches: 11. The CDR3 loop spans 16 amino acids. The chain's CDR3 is CASSSAGTGDADTQYF. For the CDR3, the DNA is TGTGCCAGCAGCTCAGCTGGGACAGGGGATGCGGATACGCAGTATTTT.

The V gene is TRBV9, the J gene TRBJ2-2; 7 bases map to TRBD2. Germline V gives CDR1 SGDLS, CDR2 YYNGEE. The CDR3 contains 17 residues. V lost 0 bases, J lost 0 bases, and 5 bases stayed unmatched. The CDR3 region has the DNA TGTGCCAGCAGCGTAGATAGGGGAGGGCCGAACACCGGGGAGCTGTTTTTT. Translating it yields CASSVDRGGPNTGELFF.

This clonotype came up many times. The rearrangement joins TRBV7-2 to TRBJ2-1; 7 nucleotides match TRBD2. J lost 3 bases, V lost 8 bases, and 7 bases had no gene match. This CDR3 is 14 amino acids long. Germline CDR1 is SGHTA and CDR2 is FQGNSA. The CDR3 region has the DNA TGTGCCAGCGCTCGGACTAGGGGCTACAATGAGCAGTTCTTC. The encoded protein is CASARTRGYNEQFF.

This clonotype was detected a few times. In DNA, the CDR3 is TGTGCCAGCATCAGACGTTGGGCTGAAGCTTTCTTT. Residues: CASIRRWAEAFF. This chain joins TRBV6-1 and TRBJ1-1; D is unresolved. Germline values: CDR1 MNHNS, CDR2 SASEGT. V lost 7 bases and J 6 bases, leaving 12 bases between the germline ends. The CDR3 is 12 residues long.

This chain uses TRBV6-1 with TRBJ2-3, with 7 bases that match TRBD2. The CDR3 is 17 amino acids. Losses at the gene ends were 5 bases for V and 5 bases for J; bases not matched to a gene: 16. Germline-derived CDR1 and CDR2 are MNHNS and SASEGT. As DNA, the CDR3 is TGTGCCAGCAGTTCCCTCGAGGATAGCGGGTGGGGAGATACGCAGTATTTT. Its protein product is CASSSLEDSGWGDTQYF.

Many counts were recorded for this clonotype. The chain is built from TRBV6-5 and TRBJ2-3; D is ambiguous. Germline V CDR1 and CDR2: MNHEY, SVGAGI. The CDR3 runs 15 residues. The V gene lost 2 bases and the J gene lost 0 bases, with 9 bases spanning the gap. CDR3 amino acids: CASSYQVSSTDTQYF. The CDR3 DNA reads TGTGCCAGCAGTTACCAGGTATCGAGCACAGATACGCAGTATTTT.

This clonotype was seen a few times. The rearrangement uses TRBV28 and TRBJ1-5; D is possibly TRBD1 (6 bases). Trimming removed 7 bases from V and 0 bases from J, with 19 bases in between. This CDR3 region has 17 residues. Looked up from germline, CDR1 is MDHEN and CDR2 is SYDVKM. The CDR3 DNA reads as TGTGCCAGCAATTTGTTTCGTCGGACAGTTAGCAATCAGCCCCAGCATTTT. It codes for CASNLFRRTVSNQPQHF.

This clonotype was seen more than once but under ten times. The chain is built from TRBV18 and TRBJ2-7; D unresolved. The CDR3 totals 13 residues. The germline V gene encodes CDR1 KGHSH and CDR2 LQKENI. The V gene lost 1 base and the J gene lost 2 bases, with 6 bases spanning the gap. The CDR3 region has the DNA TGTGCCAGCTCACCACAGGATCCCTACGAGCAGTACTTC. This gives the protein CASSPQDPYEQYF.

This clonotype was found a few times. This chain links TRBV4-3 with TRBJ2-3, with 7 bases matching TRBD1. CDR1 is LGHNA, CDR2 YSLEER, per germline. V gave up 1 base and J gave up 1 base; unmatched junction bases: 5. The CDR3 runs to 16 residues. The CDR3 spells CASSQGGQRRTDTQYF. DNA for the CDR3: TGCGCCAGCAGCCAAGGGGGACAGCGCCGCACAGATACGCAGTATTTT.

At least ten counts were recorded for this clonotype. The CDR3, as DNA: TGTGCCAGCAGCGTTACAGGAGATAGCAATCAGCCCCAGCATTTT. It encodes CASSVTGDSNQPQHF. This sequence joins TRBV9 and TRBJ1-5, with a tentative D call TRBD1 (5 bases). Trimming left V 2 bases short and J 0 bases short, with 9 bases between. Germline V gene lookup returns CDR1 SGDLS and CDR2 YYNGEE. This CDR3 contains 15 residues.